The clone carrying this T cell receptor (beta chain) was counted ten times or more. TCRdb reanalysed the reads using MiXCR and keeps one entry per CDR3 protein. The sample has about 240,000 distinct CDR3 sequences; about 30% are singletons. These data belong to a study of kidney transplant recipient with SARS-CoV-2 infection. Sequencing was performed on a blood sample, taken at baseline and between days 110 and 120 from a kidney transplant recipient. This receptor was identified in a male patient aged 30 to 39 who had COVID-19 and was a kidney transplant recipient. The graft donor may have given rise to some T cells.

CDR3 bases: TGTGCCAGCAGCTCCGCACATTTACACGCACGAAACACCATATATTTT. This sequence encodes CASSSAHLHARNTIYF. This chain connects TRBV3-1 to TRBJ1-3; the D is unclear. The CDR3 is 16 residues long. Germline-derived CDR1 and CDR2 are LGHDT and YNNKEL (reference sequence). Trimming removed 5 bases at V and 5 bases at J, with 19 bases between.